The 27 T cell receptor beta chains given below trace back to one sample, sequenced in a study of T cells after yellow fever vaccination. TCRdb ran MiXCR on the 5' RACE reads and lists one entry per CDR3 protein. Here the sample spans fewer than 100,000 distinct CDR3 sequences, about 8.4% being singletons. This sample comprised CD8+ T cells not binding an NS4B(214-222) dextramer, sorted from PBMCs, obtained less than 16 days after the first yellow fever vaccination. All receptors come from a young man who received the YFV17D yellow fever vaccine.

The V call is TRBV4-3, the J call TRBJ2-7, with 10 bases lining up with TRBD1. V gave up 5 bases and J gave up 4 bases; unmatched junction bases: 8. CDR3 length: 15 amino acids. Germline values: CDR1 LGHNA, CDR2 YSLEER. The CDR3 region is CASSGSGTGVYEQYF. The CDR3 DNA sequence: TGCGCCAGCAGCGGGTCCGGGACAGGGGTTTACGAGCAGTACTTC.

This clonotype was detected only a few times. V and J are TRBV3-1 and TRBJ2-1; possibly TRBD2 for D (5 bases). Per the germline V gene, CDR1 is LGHDT and CDR2 is YNNKEL (reference sequence). V was cut by 5 bases and J by 6 bases, with 11 bases left in between. The CDR3 sequence is 13 residues long. The CDR3 DNA is TGTGCCAGCAGCACTAGTGAGATCAATGAGCAGTTCTTC. It is translated as CASSTSEINEQFF.

The rearrangement links TRBV6-5 to TRBJ1-1; 8 nucleotides align to TRBD1. Losses at the gene ends were 0 bases for V and 8 bases for J; bases not matched to a gene: 5. Germline lookup yields CDR1 MNHEY and CDR2 SVGAGI. This CDR3 comprises 14 residues. This chain's CDR3 is CASSYSPGGTEAFF. In DNA, the CDR3 is TGTGCCAGCAGTTACTCCCCAGGGGGCACGGAAGCTTTCTTT.

The rearrangement links TRBV11-1 to TRBJ2-6, with D possibly matching TRBD1 (6 bases). The CDR3 has 19 residues. CDR1 is SGHAT, CDR2 FQDESV, per germline (reference sequence). V dropped 2 bases and J dropped 1 base, with 18 bases sitting between them. The CDR3 loop reads CASSLSTYRASSGANVLTF. Here the CDR3 DNA reads TGTGCCAGCAGCTTATCTACCTACAGGGCTTCATCTGGGGCCAACGTCCTGACTTTC.

V and J are TRBV6-5 and TRBJ2-5, with D tentatively TRBD2 (5 bases). The CDR3 runs to 14 residues. V was trimmed by 0 bases and J by 2 bases, leaving 7 bases between them. Germline CDR1 reads MNHEY; CDR2 reads SVGAGI. DNA of the CDR3: TGTGCCAGCAGTTACTCGGGAGAGCAAGAGACCCAGTACTTC. It translates to CASSYSGEQETQYF.

This clonotype was detected a few times. V and J are TRBV10-2 and TRBJ1-1, with a weak D call TRBD1 (6 bases). Germline-derived CDR1 and CDR2 are WSHSY and SAAADI. V lost 7 bases and J lost 7, with 7 bases in between. The CDR3 length is 10 residues. The CDR3 here is CASKGVEAFF. The CDR3 coding sequence is TGCGCCAGCAAGGGGGTTGAAGCTTTCTTT.

The genes are TRBV7-6 and TRBJ1-6; 7 bases map to TRBD1. The CDR3 totals 14 residues. Germline trimming cut 5 bases from V and 10 bases from J; bases unmatched to any gene: 8. Germline CDR1 reads SGHVS; CDR2 reads FNYEAQ. CDR3 DNA sequence: TGTGCCAGCAGCCAACAGGGGACCAGGTCACCCCTCCACTTT. Protein sequence: CASSQQGTRSPLHF.

This clonotype was observed at least ten times. V and J are TRBV7-6 and TRBJ2-1; D is perhaps TRBD1 (6 bases). V lost 5 bases to trimming and J lost 4 bases, with 15 bases between them. Germline V gene data show CDR1 as SGHVS and CDR2 as FNYEAQ. The CDR3 has 15 amino acids. The CDR3 loop is CASSVPGAEYNEQFF. The CDR3 DNA sequence: TGTGCCAGCAGCGTACCAGGGGCGGAATACAATGAGCAGTTCTTC. Variable domain in full (rest from reference TRBV7-6 and TRBJ2-1): GAGVSQSPRYKVTKRGQDVALRCDPISGHVSLYWYRQALGQGPEFLTYFNYEAQQDKSGLPNDRFSAERPEGSISTLTIQRTEQRDSAMYRCASSVPGAEYNEQFFGPGTRLTVL.

The chain carries TRBV5-1 and TRBJ2-7, with D perhaps being TRBD1 or TRBD2 (7 bases each). The CDR3 consists of 14 residues. Germline CDR1 SGHRS, CDR2 YFSETQ. Trimming shortened V by 3 bases and J by 5 bases, and 15 bases separated the two germline ends. CDR3 nucleotides: TGCGCCAGCAGCTCAGGGGGGGCGGTGGACGAGCAGTACTTC. It yields the protein CASSSGGAVDEQYF.

The CDR3: CASSTWTVREETQYF. The CDR3 DNA is TGTGCCAGCAGCACCTGGACCGTAAGGGAAGAGACCCAGTACTTC. J is TRBJ2-5 and V is TRBV3-1; D unresolved. V dropped 5 bases and J dropped 3 bases, with 16 bases sitting between them. The CDR3 has 15 residues. Germline-derived CDR1 and CDR2 are LGHDT and YNNKEL (reference sequence).

This sequence joins TRBV7-9 and TRBJ1-1, with 7 nucleotides matching TRBD1. Germline CDR1 and CDR2: SEHNR and FQNEAQ (reference sequence). CDR3 length: 13 amino acids. V lost 5 bases and J lost 6; bases outside the gene matches: 6. The CDR3 DNA reads TGTGCCAGCAGCCCCAGGGGGGGCCCTGAAGCTTTCTTT. It yields the protein CASSPRGGPEAFF. Complete variable domain (other parts from reference TRBV7-9 and TRBJ1-1): DTGVSQNPRHKITKRGQNVTFRCDPISEHNRLYWYRQTLGQGPEFLTYFQNEAQLEKSRLLSDRFSAERPKGSFSTLEIQRTEQGDSAMYLCASSPRGGPEAFFGQGTRLTVV.

The chain recombines TRBV7-2 with TRBJ1-5, with 7 nucleotides matching TRBD1. The CDR3 loop spans 16 amino acids. The J segment lost 4 bases and the V segment lost 1 base, leaving 7 bases of the junction unmatched. Germline V gene sequence: CDR1 SGHTA, CDR2 FQGNSA. The CDR3 reads CASSLVAQGLNQPQHF. The CDR3 DNA sequence: TGTGCCAGCAGCTTAGTTGCACAGGGGTTGAATCAGCCCCAGCATTTT.

This clonotype was counted only a few times. The chain is built from TRBV5-4 and TRBJ2-1, with 9 bases that match TRBD1. Germline lookup yields CDR1 SGHNT and CDR2 YYREEE (reference sequence). This CDR3 has 15 amino acids. J lost 8 bases, V lost 5 bases, and 11 bases had no gene match. The CDR3 nucleotides are TGTGCCAGCAGTCATGGGGACAGGGCCCTTGATGAGCAGTTCTTC. Translation: CASSHGDRALDEQFF.

The V gene is TRBV4-1, the J gene TRBJ2-7; no firm D call. In germline, CDR1 is MGHRA, CDR2 YSYEKL. With 0 bases removed from V and 0 bases from J, the gap between germline ends came to 6 bases. The CDR3 totals 14 residues. Here the CDR3 reads CASSQESHSYEQYV. CDR3 coding DNA: TGCGCCAGCAGCCAAGAGTCCCACTCCTACGAGCAGTACGTC.

Concerning this clonotype: One end of the junction fails to match germline, which may point to a read error. The chain has TRBV4-3 and TRBJ2-2; no clear D gene. The CDR3 covers 15 residues. Germline V CDR1 and CDR2: LGHNA, YSLEER. In DNA form, the CDR3 reads TGCGCCAGCAGCCAAGTACCGTGGGTCACCTGGGAGCTGTTTTTT. Translation gives CASSQVPWVTWELFF.

V gene TRBV12-5 combines with J gene TRBJ1-5; weak D call: TRBD1 (6 bases). The ends were cut back, 8 bases at V and 4 bases at J, with 9 bases in the middle. The CDR3 loop spans 12 amino acids. CDR1 is LGHNT and CDR2 is FRNRAP in the germline V gene. The CDR3 coding sequence is TGTGCTAGTAGAACAGGGAATCAGCCCCAGCATTTT. Translated: CASRTGNQPQHF.

At least ten counts were recorded for this clonotype. The CDR3 loop is CAISESPSGGLTGELFF. The CDR3 coding sequence is TGTGCCATCAGTGAGTCGCCTAGCGGGGGACTCACCGGGGAGCTGTTTTTT. The chain links TRBV10-3 to TRBJ2-2; 10 positions agree with TRBD2. This CDR3 contains 17 residues. CDR1 and CDR2 (germline): ENHRY, SYGVKD. Trimming removed 0 bases from V and 4 bases from J; junction bases left unmatched: 5.

In this sample, this clonotype turned up a few times. The chain has TRBV4-2 and TRBJ1-5; D not certain. Germline CDR1 and CDR2: LGHNA and YNFKEQ. V lost 0 bases and J lost 4, with 1 base in between. The CDR3 spans 12 residues. In DNA, the CDR3 is TGTGCCAGCAGCCAAGAGAATCAGCCCCAGCATTTT. Translated, it gives CASSQENQPQHF.

The gene calls are TRBV9 and TRBJ2-5, with D tentatively TRBD2 (6 bases). Germline CDR1 is SGDLS and CDR2 is YYNGEE. Trimming removed 4 bases from V and 5 bases from J, with 18 bases in between. The CDR3 extends over 15 amino acids. The CDR3 DNA is TGTGCCAGCAGCCCAAAGGTTCCTAGCGAGGAGACCCAGTACTTC. Amino acid sequence: CASSPKVPSEETQYF.

The V gene is TRBV11-2, the J gene TRBJ2-1; weak D call: TRBD1 (6 bases). In germline, CDR1 is SGHAT, CDR2 FQNNGV. The CDR3 loop spans 15 amino acids. V lost 3 bases and J 0 bases, leaving 9 bases between the germline ends. The CDR3 loop is CASSLGASSYNEQFF. The DNA of the CDR3 is TGTGCCAGCAGCTTGGGGGCGAGCTCCTACAATGAGCAGTTCTTC.

Many counts were recorded for this clonotype. The genes are TRBV12-3 or TRBV12-4 and TRBJ2-3; 12 nucleotides match TRBD2. The length of the CDR3 is 16 residues. V lost 3 bases, J lost 4 bases, and 5 bases stayed unmatched. In DNA form, the CDR3 reads TGTGCCAGCAGTTTGAGGCTAGCGGGGGGGCCAGATACGCAGTATTTT. It translates to CASSLRLAGGPDTQYF.

This clonotype was counted a few times. The rearrangement uses TRBV4-1 and TRBJ2-3, with 10 bases identical to TRBD1. CDR3 length equals 18 residues. Unmatched junction bases numbered 13, after V lost 4 bases and J lost 3 bases. Germline V gene sequence: CDR1 MGHRA, CDR2 YSYEKL. The CDR3 DNA follows: TGCGCCAGCAGCCCTCTAGTCCGGGACAGGGGAGCAACAGATACGCAGTATTTT. Amino acid sequence: CASSPLVRDRGATDTQYF.

This clonotype was recorded a few times. The chain links TRBV4-2 to TRBJ2-2; perhaps TRBD2 as D (5 bases). This CDR3 comprises 16 residues. The V end was cut by 2 bases, the J end by 3 bases, with 13 bases between. CDR1 and CDR2 from the germline V gene are LGHNA and YNFKEQ. The DNA of the CDR3 is TGTGCCAGCAGCCAATCCAGGAGGTTGTACACCGGGGAGCTGTTTTTT. Protein product: CASSQSRRLYTGELFF.

The gene calls are TRBV7-3 and TRBJ1-1; unclear D gene. Between the trimmed V and J ends, which lost 6 bases and 4 bases, there was a span of 15 bases. The germline V gene encodes CDR1 SGHTA and CDR2 FQGTGA. The CDR3 is 14 amino acids. This chain's CDR3 is CASSSGGLATEAFF. The DNA for the CDR3 is TGTGCCAGCAGTTCCGGAGGGCTTGCCACTGAAGCTTTCTTT.

This clonotype was seen ten or more times. This chain joins TRBV7-2 and TRBJ1-5; D gene ambiguous. This CDR3 comprises 16 residues. Germline CDR1 is SGHTA and CDR2 is FQGNSA. Trimming took 5 bases from V and 0 from J, leaving 14 bases between them. DNA for the CDR3: TGTGCCAGCAGCCCCCGGGGAGGGAGTAGCAATCAGCCCCAGCATTTT. Protein: CASSPRGGSSNQPQHF.

This clonotype showed up just a few times. The genes are TRBV6-5 and TRBJ2-5; D call uncertain. CDR3 size: 18 residues. Germline CDR1 reads MNHEY; CDR2 reads SVGAGI. The germline V and J ends were trimmed by 0 bases and 1 base, with 18 bases remaining between them. CDR3 bases: TGTGCCAGCAGTTACTCAGTTCAGCCGCCACTATTCCAAGAGACCCAGTACTTC. Its protein is CASSYSVQPPLFQETQYF.

The chain uses TRBV5-1 and TRBJ2-7; D unclear. The CDR3 sequence is 14 residues long. From germline, CDR1 is SGHRS and CDR2 YFSETQ. V was clipped by 2 bases and J by 1 base, with 10 bases between them. CDR3 amino acids: CASSFGPGSYEQYV. The CDR3 nucleotides read TGCGCCAGCAGCTTCGGTCCTGGTTCCTACGAGCAGTACGTC.